The present T cell receptor beta chain was sequenced within a study of cytomegalovirus exposure and HLA in healthy donors. This clone has just one count. The sample has other DNA sequences that encode this CDR3 too. The CDR3 contains 12 residues. In germline, CDR1 is MDHEN, CDR2 SYDVKM. V shed 6 bases and J shed 5 bases, with 10 bases lying between them. Produced via immunoSEQ multiplex PCR; TCRdb's table is partial and in-frame only. This sample has a few hundred thousand clones, with around 89% found just once. The TCR originated in a woman younger than 30 in good health and CMV-seronegative. This rearrangement joins TRBV28 to TRBJ1-2, with TRBD1 as a possible D gene (5 bases). The sample consisted of PBMCs. DNA for the CDR3: TGTGCCAGCAGGACGGGGGGATATGGCTACACCTTC. Residues: CASRTGGYGYTF.